This record concerns one TCR beta chain sequence. Its cognate antigen is unknown. This PCR relied on a set of 60 Vbeta primers and 13 Jbeta primers. Only in-frame clones appear in the TCRdb table, and some are missing; sequencing was by immunoSEQ multiplex PCR. This table holds about 150,000 clones, 70% to 80% found once. CDR3 length: 12 amino acids. CDR1 and CDR2 (germline): SQVTM, ANQGSEA. V lost 6 bases to trimming and J lost 5 bases, with 14 bases between them. The source of the sample is a study of cytomegalovirus exposure and HLA in healthy donors. Study-wide points: The listing of roughly 160 TCR beta chains classed them as cytomegalovirus-associated. In an earlier analysis, productive rearrangement rates for most beta V segments clustered near 87% or 30%.

The chain couples TRBV29-1 to TRBJ2-7; D is possibly TRBD1 (6 bases). The source material was PBMCs. The source is a man between 25 and 39 years old in good health and CMV-seronegative. CDR3 residues: CSVTGKGDEQYF. Here the CDR3 DNA reads TGCAGCGTGACAGGAAAGGGAGACGAGCAGTACTTC.